This T cell receptor (beta chain) was recovered during a study of CD8+ T cells in alopecia areata (dated by TCRdb to 2016 to 2019). Context from the whole study: Treated patients were enrolled in an open-label pilot trial of oral tofacitinib, 5 to 10 mg twice daily, for moderate-to-severe alopecia areata. Tofacitinib was administered for 6 to 18 months, and 6 months of follow-up off drug were then conducted to assess delayed response and recurrence. In both human patients and the C3H/HeJ mouse model, the study applied high-throughput TCRbeta sequencing to look at T cell clonal expansion in alopecia areata. Scalp tissue and sorted CD4+ and CD8+ peripheral blood T cells from patchy and totalis/universalis alopecia areata patients and from healthy controls were covered by human TCRbeta sequencing. Biopsies were taken from tofacitinib-treated patients at baseline and at 4 and 24 weeks of treatment, and a later scalp biopsy was taken in several of the tofacitinib-treated patients. Scalp clonality was compared among normal scalp (n=4), patchy alopecia areata scalp (n=8), and alopecia totalis/universalis scalp (n=8). The RNA source kit depended on sample type: the PAXgene miRNA kit for fixed scalp, the miRNeasy kit for PBMCs, and the RNeasy kit for mouse skin. Amplification of TCRbeta CDR3 regions was done by immunoSEQ multiplex PCR using 35 Vbeta forward primers and 13 Jbeta reverse primers. Beyond this particular receptor, the publication reports: Lesional scalp, especially in alopecia totalis/universalis, showed higher clonality and more expanded CD8+ clones than normal scalp, suggesting antigenic drive. TCR sequences shared between patients were less clear than in mice, possibly partly because of HLA diversity in the patient population. Resident alphabeta T cells in normal human skin are also sequenced, complicating scalp TCR repertoire analysis, unlike mouse skin dominated by gammadelta T cells.

The CDR3 numbers 14 residues from cysteine through phenylalanine. Solely the CDR3 DNA is kept, with 42 bases framed from the first base. Deletion took 5 bases off V and 4 bases off J, with a span of 14 bases between the germline ends. The germline V gene provides CDR1 MNHEY and CDR2 SVGAGI. The sample's time point label is to be understood as: baseline before oral tofacitinib. Peripheral blood and lesional scalp punch biopsies were obtained from patients with alopecia areata. After PBMCs were isolated by density centrifugation and stained for CD3, CD4 and CD8, a FACSAria was used to sort CD4+ and CD8+ T cells. This clone was counted only a few times. The antigen it binds to is not known. The input lacks base qualities; no much larger clone sits a single base away. Libraries were constructed by the immunoSEQ multiplex PCR assay. To provide template for TCR sequencing, every sample had RNA extracted and reverse transcribed into cDNA. SuperScript III was used for first-strand cDNA synthesis, primed with a 2:1 mix of oligo-dT and random hexamers. A synthetic immune receptor repertoire was used to gauge amplification bias, and whatever bias remained was removed computationally. The paper's data handling went like this. Raw reads were preprocessed to remove errors, and CDR3 was defined by IMGT conventions from the conserved cysteine to phenylalanine. Clonality was computed by normalizing Shannon entropy by log2 of the number of productive unique TCRs and subtracting the result from 1. CD4 or CD8 identity of scalp clones was inferred by cross-referencing scalp TCRbeta sequences with sorted blood CD4 and CD8 repertoires. This immuneACCESS table, as held by TCRdb, lists in-frame sequences with V and J called but not all clones. Of the missing ones, under half trace to an unresolved V gene in checked studies; the others have no known cause. V and J calls and clone size are given by that table; D and trimming were obtained from the DNA. The sample has 220,000 or so clones on record, about 60% of them singletons. The ten biggest clones cover less than 0.6% of the sample.

This sequence was found in a human donor with alopecia areata. The chain is made from TRBV6-5 and TRBJ1-2, with an unclear D gene assignment. Sequenced here: CD4+ T cells sorted from blood, sampled at week 0. The nucleotide sequence is given as TGTGCCAGCAGTCGAGGTGGCAGCACCTATGGCTACACCTTC. Translation gives CASSRGGSTYGYTF.